This entry concerns a single T cell receptor beta chain. Its recognized antigen is unknown. Nothing much larger sits one base from this clone, and base qualities are not available. This specimen comes from a study of blood T cell repertoires in COVID-19 (dated by TCRdb to about 2020). For the wider study: The collaborator samples originated in the United States, Italy and Spain and spanned the acute and convalescent phases of COVID-19. Where available, HLA class I and class II types were obtained from metadata supplied by the sample provider rather than from assay-based typing. The repertoires were released in a freely available public database meant as a resource for research on the immune response to SARS-CoV-2. Samples came from the ongoing ImmuneRACE study (first 160 participants) plus 1,254 subjects from 6 global collaborators. The prospective study material was composed of cDNA or gDNA derived from T cells, B-cell-depleted T cells, or PBMCs. The sample metadata nearly always contained a de-identified subject ID, COVID-19 status, age in years and sex. Subjects who had been exposed to COVID-19, were actively infected with it, or had recovered from it provided the deeply sampled blood TCRbeta repertoires that made up the dataset. Study-level results and caveats: How much clinical and demographic metadata was included differed by source and by participant, and the metadata was provided uncurated.

The CDR3 runs 14 amino acids, cysteine and phenylalanine included. CDR3 DNA is the only sequence kept; it has 42 bases, read in frame from the first base. For CDR1 and CDR2, the germline V gene lists MRHNA and SNTAGT. V gives up 2 bases and J gives up 4 bases, and the segment between their germline ends measures 11 bases. The immunoSEQ Assay, a bias-controlled multiplex PCR, was used to amplify TCRbeta CDR3 regions from genomic DNA. Concerning the study's data processing: Nucleated cell counts per sample were estimated from amplification of reference gene primers within the assay. Sequence reads were collapsed and filtered to measure the absolute abundance of every unique TCRbeta CDR3 rearrangement. Productive Simpson clonality was computed per sample as the square root of Simpson's diversity index over productive rearrangements. TCRdb carries this immuneACCESS record with in-frame sequences only. Its versions omit some clonotypes, under half of them owing to an unresolved V gene in the studies checked, with the rest unexplained. The V and J calls and clone size were taken over from that table, and D and trimming were inferred from the DNA. The sample profile shows some 300,000 clones; 85% to 90% of them were found once. Roughly 4% of the sample rests with the top ten.

Participants in the prospective study were aged roughly 18 to 95 years, lived in about two dozen United States geographic areas, and enrolled through a virtual design. In the prospective study, participants were assigned to cohorts based on the clinical history participants reported in a screening survey and a study questionnaire. Recovered participants in ImmuneRACE Cohort 3 were defined by two consecutive negative NP/OP PCR tests, clearance by a healthcare professional, or resolution of symptoms. In the prospective study, whole blood, serum and a nasopharyngeal or oropharyngeal swab were collected from each participant by mobile phlebotomists. Participants in the prospective study had the option to provide additional blood draws and questionnaires over a 2-month period. Prospective study blood samples were shipped either frozen or at room temperature before DNA extraction.

Sequencing was carried out using PBMCs or T cells enriched from blood (not recorded which). The TCR originated in a man aged 30 to 39 who had recovered from COVID-19. The chain was built from TRBV6-4 and TRBJ1-1, and TRBD1 may be the D gene, going by 5 matching bases. The nucleotides read TGTGCCAGCAGTGACCTGCAGGGAGGCACTGAAGCTTTCTTT. It specifies CASSDLQGGTEAFF.